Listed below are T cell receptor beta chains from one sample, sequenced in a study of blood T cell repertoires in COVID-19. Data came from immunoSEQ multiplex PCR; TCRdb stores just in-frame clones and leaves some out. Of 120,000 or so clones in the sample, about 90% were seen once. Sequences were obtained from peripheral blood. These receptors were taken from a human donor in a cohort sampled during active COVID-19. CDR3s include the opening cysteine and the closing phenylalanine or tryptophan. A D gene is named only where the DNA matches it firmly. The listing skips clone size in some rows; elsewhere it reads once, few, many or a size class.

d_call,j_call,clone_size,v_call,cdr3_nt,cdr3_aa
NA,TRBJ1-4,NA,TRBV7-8,TGTGCCAGCAGCAACACCAATTACAGGACAACTAATGAAAAACTGTTTTTT,CASSNTNYRTTNEKLFF
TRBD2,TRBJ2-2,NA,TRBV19,TGTGCCAGTAGTCGGCGCGGACTAGCGGTGGGTGGCGGGGAGCTGTTTTTT,CASSRRGLAVGGGELFF
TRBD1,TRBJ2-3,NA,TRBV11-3,TGTGCCAGCAGCCCGGGGACAGGGGGACTCACAGATACGCAGTATTTT,CASSPGTGGLTDTQYF
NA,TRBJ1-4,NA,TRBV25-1,TGTGCCAGCAGTGAATCCGACAGGTTTAATGAAAAACTGTTTTTT,CASSESDRFNEKLFF
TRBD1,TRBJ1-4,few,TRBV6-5,TGTGCCAGCAGACGTGGGACAGCTGGTAATGAAAAACTGTTTTTT,CASRRGTAGNEKLFF
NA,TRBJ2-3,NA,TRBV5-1,TGCGCCAGCAGCTCGGTACTTCCGTTCGAGGCGGGTAGAGGTTCTAGCACAGATACGCAGTATTTT,CASSSVLPFEAGRGSSTDTQYF
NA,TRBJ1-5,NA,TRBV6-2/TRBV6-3,TGTGCCAGCAGTCTACACGGACAGATCCAGCCCCAGCATTTT,CASSLHGQIQPQHF
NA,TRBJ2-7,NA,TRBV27,TGTGCCAGCAGTTTGGGGCCCCAGCAGTACTTC,CASSLGPQQYF
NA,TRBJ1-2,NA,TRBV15,TGTGCCACCAGCAGTGACTCCTACTATGGCTACACCTTC,CATSSDSYYGYTF
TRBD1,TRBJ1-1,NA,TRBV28,TGTGCCAGCCGCAGTTTATATGGGGGACAGGGGGGGAACACTGAAGCTTTCTTT,CASRSLYGGQGGNTEAFF
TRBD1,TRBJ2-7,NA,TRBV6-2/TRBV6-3,TGTGCCAGCAGTAACAAGGACAGGGGGTCCTACGAGCAGTACTTC,CASSNKDRGSYEQYF
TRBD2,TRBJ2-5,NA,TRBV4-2,TGTGCCAGCAGCCAAGAAGCGGGAGGCCCGGAGACCCAGTACTTC,CASSQEAGGPETQYF
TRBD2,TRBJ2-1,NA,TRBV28,TGTGCCAGCAGTCCCCGGGGGGGGAGCTCCTACAATGAGCAGTTCTTC,CASSPRGGSSYNEQFF
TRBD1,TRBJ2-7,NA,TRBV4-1,TGCGCCAGCAGCCCCCGACAGGGGGCCTACGAGCAGTACTTC,CASSPRQGAYEQYF
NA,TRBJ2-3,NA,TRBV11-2,TGTGCCAGCAGCCAGGGGCCCGGACCAGATACGCAGTATTTT,CASSQGPGPDTQYF
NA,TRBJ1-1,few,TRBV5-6,TGTGCCAGCAGCTCAGGACTGTGGAACACTGAAGCTTTCTTT,CASSSGLWNTEAFF
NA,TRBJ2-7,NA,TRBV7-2,TGTGCCAGCAGCTTACTGACGGGGGTCTACGAGCAGTACTTC,CASSLLTGVYEQYF
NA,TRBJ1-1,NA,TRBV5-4,TGTGCCAGCAGCGCCCCGGGGAGGACTGAAGCTTTCTTT,CASSAPGRTEAFF
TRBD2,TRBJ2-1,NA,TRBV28,TGTGCCAGCAGTTTATTGCGGGAGGCCGGGGATGAGCAGTTCTTC,CASSLLREAGDEQFF
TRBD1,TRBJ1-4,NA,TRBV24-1,TGTGCCACCAGTGACCCTCGGACAGGGTCTCGGGAAAAACTGTTTTTT,CATSDPRTGSREKLFF
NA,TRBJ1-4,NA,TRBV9,TGTGCCAGCCGGGGGGATGATGAAAAACTGTTTTTT,CASRGDDEKLFF
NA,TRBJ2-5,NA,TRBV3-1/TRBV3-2,TGTGCCAGCAGCCAGAGGAGCGGCGGATCCCAGCTGACCCAGTACTTC,CASSQRSGGSQLTQYF
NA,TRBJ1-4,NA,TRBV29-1,TGCAGCGTTGGAGGGGACACCGATCAACGAAAACTGTTTTTT,CSVGGDTDQRKLFF
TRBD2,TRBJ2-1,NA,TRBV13,TGTGCCAGCAGCTCTGGACTAGCGGGGGCCCGCTACAATGAGCAGTTCTTC,CASSSGLAGARYNEQFF
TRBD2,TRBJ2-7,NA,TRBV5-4,TGTGCCAGCAGCCCAATCCCGAAGACTAGCGTGACGGGGGAGCAGTACTTC,CASSPIPKTSVTGEQYF
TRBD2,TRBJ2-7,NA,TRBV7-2,TGTGCCAGCAGCCCGAGCGGGAATAGCTACGAGCAGTACTTC,CASSPSGNSYEQYF
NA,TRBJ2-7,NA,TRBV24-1,TGTGCCACCAGACAGGTAGCTGCCTACGAGCAGTACTTC,CATRQVAAYEQYF
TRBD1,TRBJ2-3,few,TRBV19,TGTGCCAGTAGTATCCTAGGGGACAGGGGCTCCGCAGATACGCAGTATTTT,CASSILGDRGSADTQYF
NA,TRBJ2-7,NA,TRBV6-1,TGTGCCAGCAGTGAACACAGTGGCGAGCAGTACTTC,CASSEHSGEQYF
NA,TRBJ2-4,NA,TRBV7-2,TGTGCCAGCAGCTTAGCAACTATCAGGGGAACCAAAAACATTCAGTACTTC,CASSLATIRGTKNIQYF
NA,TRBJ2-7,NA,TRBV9,TGTGCCAGCAGCGTAGCTACCGCAGGGGAGGGCGAGCAGTACTTC,CASSVATAGEGEQYF
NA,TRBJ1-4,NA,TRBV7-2,TGTGCCAGCAGCTTAGTTCGGGGTCCTCGGGAAAAACTGTTTTTT,CASSLVRGPREKLFF
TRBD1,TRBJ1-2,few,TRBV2,TGTGCCAGCATTCTACAGGGGCGCTACACCTTC,CASILQGRYTF
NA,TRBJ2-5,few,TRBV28,TGTGCCAGCCAGGTCTACGACCAAGAGACCCAGTACTTC,CASQVYDQETQYF
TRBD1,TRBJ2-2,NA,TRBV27,TGTGCCAGCATCAGTGACGGGACAGGAAAGCTGAACACCGGGGAGCTGTTTTTT,CASISDGTGKLNTGELFF
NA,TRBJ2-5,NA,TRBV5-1,TGCGCCAGCAGGTCCACAGGGGGAGGGGAGACCCAGTACTTC,CASRSTGGGETQYF
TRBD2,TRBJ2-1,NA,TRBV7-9,TGTGCCAGCAGAAAAGGGCTAGCGGGAGATAATGAGCAGTTCTTC,CASRKGLAGDNEQFF